This T cell receptor (beta chain) was recovered during a study of shared clonotypes between healthy human individuals. TCRdb's copy holds only in-frame clones and misses some; the assay was immunoSEQ multiplex PCR. The top ten hold 8.5% to 12% of the sample, which has 300,000 to 350,000 clones, over 70% seen once. V dropped 3 bases and J dropped 9; count of bases not matched to a gene: 9. Germline lookup yields CDR1 MNHEY and CDR2 SMNVEV (reference sequence). The CDR3 length is 14 residues. The clonotype comes from a man aged 25 to 45 in good health. V and J are TRBV27 and TRBJ2-7; 9 nucleotides line up with TRBD1. The specimen sequenced was memory CD4+ T cells sorted from blood. Subset noted: CD45RA-negative fraction. The CDR3 sequence: CASSLNRGRGGQYF. For the CDR3, the DNA is TGTGCCAGCAGTTTGAACAGGGGGCGAGGGGGGCAGTACTTC.